This entry features one TCR beta chain sequence. Its antigen is not identified. This entry belongs to a study of cytomegalovirus exposure and HLA in healthy donors. Study observations and caveats: As a later analysis revealed, the rate of TCR association differed by HLA locus, with DRB1 most and HLA-C fewest. It was assumed in the presence/absence analyses that sequencing depth was roughly uniform across donors.

Germline V gives CDR1 SGHRS, CDR2 YFSETQ. The CDR3 is 14 residues long. V was shortened by 0 bases and J by 0 bases, with 6 bases between the two germline ends. The PCR employed 60 Vbeta primers together with 13 Jbeta primers. Under the authors' procedure: About 10 million shared chains were among around 80 million unique TCR beta chains counted in a later analysis. Profiled with immunoSEQ multiplex PCR; TCRdb holds only in-frame clones, not every one. From that table come the V and J calls and clone size; the DNA was used to work out D and trimming. In the table there are tens of thousands of clones, 81% of which are singletons.

The TCR was taken from a man aged 50-60 years in good health and CMV-seronegative. The chain has TRBV5-1 and TRBJ2-5; possible D gene TRBD2, 5 bases. The sequencing input was PBMCs. CDR3 loop: CASSLAGNQETQYF. As DNA, the CDR3 is TGCGCCAGCAGCTTGGCGGGGAACCAAGAGACCCAGTACTTC.